These 27 T cell receptor beta chains originate from one sample sequenced in a study of CD4 T cells in relation to SARS-CoV-2 and coronaviruses. Produced via immunoSEQ multiplex PCR; TCRdb's table is partial and in-frame only. The table records about 23,000 clones, under 80% of them present only once. Antigens for these TCRs are unknown. CD4+ T cells from unexposed donors were obtained before the COVID-19 pandemic (2011-2018). After roughly 9 days of culture, CD4+ T cells were isolated. The sequencing sample was made of CD4+ T cells from PBMCs, cultured in vitro. These receptor sequences come from a human donor in good health.

The rearrangement uses TRBV18 and TRBJ2-1; TRBD2 agrees at 7 bases. This CDR3 spans 17 amino acids. Germline V gene sequence: CDR1 KGHSH, CDR2 LQKENI. J lost 6 bases, V lost 0 bases, and 11 bases had no gene match. In DNA, the CDR3 is TGTGCCAGCTCACCACCGGGCGGGAGAGGTTCCAGCAATGAGCAGTTCTTC. It is translated as CASSPPGGRGSSNEQFF.

The chain links TRBV3-1 (or the pseudogene TRBV3-2) to TRBJ2-1, with 7 bases that match TRBD2. From germline, CDR1 is LGHDT and CDR2 YNNKEL (reference sequence). Trimming removed 1 base from V and 5 bases from J; junction bases left unmatched: 5. This CDR3 has 15 residues. Written as DNA, the CDR3 is TGTGCCAGCAGCCAAGCTGGCGGGAGAGACAATGAGCAGTTCTTC. It encodes CASSQAGGRDNEQFF.

The rearrangement links TRBV6-5 to TRBJ2-5; D is unresolved. Trimming took off 2 bases at V and 3 bases at J, with 10 bases between the two ends. Germline assignment: CDR1 MNHEY and CDR2 SVGAGI. The CDR3 loop spans 14 amino acids. The CDR3 is CASSYAHREETQYF. CDR3 DNA sequence: TGTGCCAGCAGTTACGCCCACCGGGAAGAGACCCAGTACTTC.

The CDR3 bases are TGCAGTGCTAGTTCGGATACGCAGTATTTT. This gives the protein CSASSDTQYF. The rearrangement uses TRBV20-1 and TRBJ2-3; no definite D call. Trimming left V 3 bases short and J 6 bases short, with 4 bases between. Germline CDR1 reads DFQATT; CDR2 reads SNEGSKA (reference sequence). The CDR3 runs 10 residues.

The genes are TRBV7-6 and TRBJ2-5; D gene uncertain. Trimming cost V 1 base and J 3 bases, with 15 bases left between them. The CDR3 consists of 16 residues. CDR1 SGHVS and CDR2 FNYEAQ come from the germline V gene. The CDR3 bases are TGTGCCAGCAGCTTAGGGGTTACACGGTTAGAAGAGACCCAGTACTTC. This translates into CASSLGVTRLEETQYF.

V and J are TRBV4-1 and TRBJ2-3; D not certain. CDR1 MGHRA and CDR2 YSYEKL come from the germline V gene. Between the trimmed V and J ends, which lost 4 bases and 5 bases, there was a span of 10 bases. The CDR3 covers 13 residues. The CDR3 DNA sequence: TGCGCCAGCAGCCGCCCCGTCGAAGATACGCAGTATTTT. This encodes CASSRPVEDTQYF.

The rearrangement uses TRBV5-1 and TRBJ2-4, with 12 bases that match TRBD2. The CDR3 length is 15 residues. V shed 0 bases, J shed 9 bases, and the junction held 4 bases outside the gene matches. The germline V gene encodes CDR1 SGHRS and CDR2 YFSETQ. The CDR3 is CASSLEASGGGIQYF. The CDR3 coding sequence is TGCGCCAGCAGCTTGGAAGCTAGCGGGGGGGGCATTCAGTACTTC. Complete variable domain (other parts from reference TRBV5-1 and TRBJ2-4): KAGVTQTPRYLIKTRGQQVTLSCSPISGHRSVSWYQQTPGQGLQFLFEYFSETQRNKGNFPGRFSGRQFSNSRSEMNVSTLELGDSALYLCASSLEASGGGIQYFGAGTRLSVL.

The chain uses TRBV27 and TRBJ2-3; D gene ambiguous. This CDR3 spans 13 amino acids. Germline V gene sequence: CDR1 MNHEY, CDR2 SMNVEV (reference sequence). V was shortened by 7 bases and J by 0 bases, with 8 bases between the two germline ends. The CDR3 region has the DNA TGTGCCAGCACCGGATCAAGCACAGATACGCAGTATTTT. Translated, it gives CASTGSSTDTQYF.

The genes are TRBV7-9 and TRBJ2-7; D unresolved. V was cut by 4 bases and J by 7 bases, with 11 bases left in between. CDR1 and CDR2 from the germline V gene are SEHNR and FQNEAQ (reference sequence). This CDR3 is 12 amino acids long. CDR3 DNA sequence: TGTGCCAGCAGCTCCTTCTCCCTTGAGCAGTACTTC. It specifies CASSSFSLEQYF.

The V gene is TRBV6-5, the J gene TRBJ1-4; 7 bases line up with TRBD1. CDR3 length equals 13 residues. Trimming took 5 bases from V and 8 from J; bases not matched to a gene: 5. The V gene's germline CDR1 is MNHEY and CDR2 SVGAGI. In DNA, the CDR3 is TGTGCCAGCAGTAACGACAGGGACGAAAAACTGTTTTTT. Translated: CASSNDRDEKLFF.

In its sample, this clone was seen once. The chain has TRBV7-2 and TRBJ2-2, with D tentatively TRBD2 (6 bases). The CDR3 runs to 15 residues. The germline V and J ends were trimmed by 1 base and 5 bases, with 11 bases remaining between them. Germline CDR1 and CDR2: SGHTA and FQGNSA. CDR3 region: CASSLVPGGTGELFF. The CDR3 bases are TGTGCCAGCAGCTTAGTTCCAGGAGGGACCGGGGAGCTGTTTTTT.

This clone was seen only once. Compared with germline, one end of the junction differs, possibly owing to a read error. The rearrangement uses TRBV7-7 and TRBJ2-5; 15 bases align to TRBD2. The CDR3 runs 16 residues. CDR1 is SSHAT and CDR2 is FNYEAQ in the germline V gene (reference sequence). CDR3 sequence: CASSPLGLAGGETQYF. The DNA for the CDR3 is TGTGCTAGCAGCCCCTTGGGACTAGCGGGGGGCGAGACCCAGTACTTC.

The chain combines TRBV27 with TRBJ1-5; D gene uncertain. The CDR3 is 14 residues long. Per germline, CDR1 MNHEY and CDR2 SMNVEV (reference sequence). The V end lost 0 bases, the J end lost 9 bases, and 12 bases lay between the germline ends. In DNA, the CDR3 is TGTGCCAGCAGTTTATCAGATGAACTCGGGCCCCAGCATTTT. Amino acids: CASSLSDELGPQHF.

This clone was seen only once. This chain connects TRBV9 to TRBJ2-1; 7 bases fit TRBD2. The V and J ends lost 4 bases and 6 bases, in that order; junction bases with no gene match: 4. The germline gives CDR1 SGDLS, CDR2 YYNGEE. This CDR3 comprises 13 residues. Here the CDR3 reads CASSFSSGNEQFF. In nucleotides, the CDR3 is TGTGCCAGCAGCTTCTCTAGCGGCAATGAGCAGTTCTTC.

This clone has just one count. The V and J genes are TRBV7-9 and TRBJ2-1; TRBD2 is a possible D gene (5 bases). The V end was cut by 3 bases, the J end by 8 bases, with 14 bases between. This CDR3 comprises 14 residues. CDR1 and CDR2 (germline): SEHNR, FQNEAQ (reference sequence). The CDR3 DNA reads TGTGCCAGCAGCTTTAGGGTAGCGCGCCATGAGCAGTTCTTC. It codes for CASSFRVARHEQFF.

This clone was counted once. This chain connects TRBV15 to TRBJ1-1; D call uncertain. Germline V lookup: CDR1 LNHNV, CDR2 YYDKDF (reference sequence). V shed 5 bases and J shed 1 base, with 8 bases lying between them. The CDR3 contains 13 residues. As DNA, the CDR3 is TGTGCCACCAGCCTTGATTCGAACACTGAAGCTTTCTTT. Its protein product is CATSLDSNTEAFF.

V gene TRBV9 combines with J gene TRBJ1-1; D remains unclear. Germline values: CDR1 SGDLS, CDR2 YYNGEE. V lost 1 base, J lost 0 bases, and 10 bases lay in between. CDR3 size: 15 residues. In DNA, the CDR3 is TGTGCCAGCAGCGTAAGTCGGAACCTGAACACTGAAGCTTTCTTT. It encodes CASSVSRNLNTEAFF.

The V gene is TRBV6-2 or TRBV6-3, the J gene TRBJ1-1, with a weak D call TRBD1 (5 bases). Germline lookup yields CDR1 MNHEY and CDR2 SVGEGT. V lost 4 bases, J lost 4 bases, and 16 bases lay in between. The CDR3 totals 15 residues. CDR3 region: CASSSVVQGATEAFF. Here the CDR3 DNA reads TGTGCCAGCAGTTCGGTTGTCCAGGGTGCCACTGAAGCTTTCTTT.

V and J are TRBV2 and TRBJ2-3; no definite D call. The CDR3 is 14 amino acids. CDR1 and CDR2 (germline): SNHLY, FYNNEI. The ends were cut back, 6 bases at V and 5 bases at J, with 15 bases in the middle. Here the CDR3 reads CASSLKWALDTQYF. The CDR3, as DNA: TGTGCCAGCAGCCTGAAGTGGGCGTTAGATACGCAGTATTTT.

The chain joins TRBV29-1 to TRBJ1-1; 9 nucleotides align to TRBD1. CDR1 is SQVTM, CDR2 ANQGSEA, per germline. The V gene end was trimmed by 1 base and the J gene end by 7 bases; junction bases not matched to a gene: 7. The CDR3 sequence is 14 residues long. Here the CDR3 reads CSVEGRQGGGEAFF. CDR3 bases: TGCAGCGTTGAAGGCCGACAGGGGGGTGGTGAAGCTTTCTTT.

The chain combines TRBV5-1 with TRBJ2-1; D possibly corresponds to TRBD2 (6 bases). The CDR3 loop spans 15 amino acids. Germline V gene lookup returns CDR1 SGHRS and CDR2 YFSETQ. V gave up 4 bases and J gave up 5 bases, with 16 bases separating them. This chain's CDR3 is CASSLTGVYNNEQFF. The CDR3 nucleotides are TGCGCCAGCAGCCTAACGGGAGTCTACAACAATGAGCAGTTCTTC.

The chain uses TRBV2 and TRBJ1-2; D is unresolved. The CDR3 runs 13 residues. The V gene's germline CDR1 is SNHLY and CDR2 FYNNEI. Trimming took 2 bases from V and 3 from J, leaving 7 bases between them. CDR3 nucleotide sequence: TGTGCCAGCAGTGAATGGAAATACTATGGCTACACCTTC. Translated, it gives CASSEWKYYGYTF.

This chain joins TRBV6-6 and TRBJ2-1; D is uncertain. Trimming took 0 bases from V and 9 from J, leaving 15 bases between them. The CDR3 has 15 residues. The germline CDR1 and CDR2 sequences are MNHNY and SVGAGI (reference sequence). The CDR3 DNA follows: TGTGCCAGCAGTTACTCGGCGCCTTGGTCGGGTGAGCAGTTCTTC. Protein: CASSYSAPWSGEQFF.

This clone occurred once. V and J are TRBV12-5 and TRBJ1-1, with 8 bases aligning to TRBD1. The CDR3 has 16 residues. In germline, CDR1 is LGHNT, CDR2 FRNRAP. The junction had 7 bases not matched to a gene; V was cut back by 0 bases and J by 4 bases. The chain's CDR3 is CASGLVPRDRSTEAFF. DNA for the CDR3: TGTGCTAGTGGTTTGGTACCCCGGGACAGGAGCACTGAAGCTTTCTTT. The full variable domain, in which reference TRBV12-5 and TRBJ1-1 provide the parts outside the CDR3, is DARVTQTPRHKVTEMGQEVTMRCQPILGHNTVFWYRQTMMQGLELLAYFRNRAPLDDSGMPKDRFSAEMPDATLATLKIQPSEPRDSAVYFCASGLVPRDRSTEAFFGQGTRLTVV.

The chain employs TRBV29-1 and TRBJ2-7, with 8 bases matching TRBD1. The V gene's germline CDR1 is SQVTM and CDR2 ANQGSEA. This CDR3 is 12 amino acids long. Germline trimming cut 6 bases from V and 5 bases from J; bases unmatched to any gene: 6. The chain's CDR3 is CSVLTGVNEQYF. CDR3 nucleotide sequence: TGCAGCGTCCTGACAGGGGTCAACGAGCAGTACTTC.

This chain links TRBV7-9 with TRBJ2-3; 10 bases align to TRBD2. The junction had 6 bases not matched to a gene; V was cut back by 5 bases and J by 1 base. Germline V CDR1 and CDR2: SEHNR, FQNEAQ (reference sequence). The CDR3 consists of 16 residues. The CDR3 spells CASSERLAGRTDTQYF. CDR3 bases: TGTGCCAGCAGCGAAAGACTAGCGGGTCGCACAGATACGCAGTATTTT.

This clone has only one observation. The chain links TRBV2 to TRBJ2-7; the match to TRBD1 covers 8 bases. The length of the CDR3 is 14 residues. From germline, CDR1 is SNHLY and CDR2 FYNNEI. Unmatched junction bases numbered 10, after V lost 8 bases and J lost 4 bases. This CDR3 reads CASLGLRGRYEQYF. The CDR3 DNA sequence: TGTGCCAGCCTCGGGCTCAGGGGGCGTTACGAGCAGTACTTC.